This record looks at one TCR beta chain sequence and its context. Its antigen is not known. Quantitative molecular-barcoded 5'-RACE generated the TCR beta libraries. A single record per CDR3 protein comes from TCRdb applying MiXCR to the 5' RACE reads. In the table there are about 220,000 distinct CDR3 sequences, roughly 26% of which are singletons. This entry belongs to a study of CD8 T cells in ankylosing spondylitis. Study-level points and caveats: Enrichment of disease-linked clones was reportedly significant in matched ankylosing spondylitis synovial fluid. In synovial fluid and blood from reactive arthritis, some motif variants were previously reported. Apparently characteristic of ankylosing spondylitis blood was a TCR beta motif (roughly eight highly homologous variants).

There are 11 residues in the CDR3. The germline CDR1 and CDR2 sequences are DFQATT and SNEGSKA (reference sequence). Trimming took 3 bases from V and 12 from J, leaving 12 bases between them. This receptor was taken from a male donor with ankylosing spondylitis or in good health (not recorded which). Sequencing input: blood, either unsorted or a sorted T cell fraction (not recorded which). V usage is TRBV20-1 and J usage is TRBJ2-1, with D uncertain. CDR3 protein: CSARETLRQFF. Written as DNA, the CDR3 is TGCAGTGCTAGGGAAACTCTTAGGCAGTTCTTC.